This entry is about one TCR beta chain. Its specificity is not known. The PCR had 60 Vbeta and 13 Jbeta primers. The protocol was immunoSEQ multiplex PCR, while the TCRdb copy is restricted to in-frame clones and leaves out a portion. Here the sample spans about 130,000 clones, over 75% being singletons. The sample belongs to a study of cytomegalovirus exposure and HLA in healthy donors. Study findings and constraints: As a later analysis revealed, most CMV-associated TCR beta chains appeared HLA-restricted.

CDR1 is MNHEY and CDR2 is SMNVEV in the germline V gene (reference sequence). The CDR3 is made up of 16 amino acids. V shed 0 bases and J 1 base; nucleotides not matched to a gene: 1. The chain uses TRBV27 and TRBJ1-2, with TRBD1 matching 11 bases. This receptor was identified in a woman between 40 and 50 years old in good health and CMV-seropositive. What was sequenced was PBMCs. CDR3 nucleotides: TGTGCCAGCAGTTTATCGGGACAGGGGGTTAACTATGGCTACACCTTC. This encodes CASSLSGQGVNYGYTF.